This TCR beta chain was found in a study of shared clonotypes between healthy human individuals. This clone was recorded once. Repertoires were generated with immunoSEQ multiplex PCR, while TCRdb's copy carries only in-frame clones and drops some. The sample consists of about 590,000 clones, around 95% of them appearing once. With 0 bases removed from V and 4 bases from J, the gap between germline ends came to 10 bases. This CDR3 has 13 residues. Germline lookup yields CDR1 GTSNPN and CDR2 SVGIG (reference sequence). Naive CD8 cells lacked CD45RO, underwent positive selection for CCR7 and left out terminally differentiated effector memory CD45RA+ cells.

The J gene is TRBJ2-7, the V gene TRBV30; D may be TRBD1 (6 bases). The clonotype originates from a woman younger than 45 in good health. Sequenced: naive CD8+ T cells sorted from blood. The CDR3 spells CAWSVTRGYEQYF. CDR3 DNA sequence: TGTGCCTGGAGTGTAACCAGGGGATACGAGCAGTACTTC.